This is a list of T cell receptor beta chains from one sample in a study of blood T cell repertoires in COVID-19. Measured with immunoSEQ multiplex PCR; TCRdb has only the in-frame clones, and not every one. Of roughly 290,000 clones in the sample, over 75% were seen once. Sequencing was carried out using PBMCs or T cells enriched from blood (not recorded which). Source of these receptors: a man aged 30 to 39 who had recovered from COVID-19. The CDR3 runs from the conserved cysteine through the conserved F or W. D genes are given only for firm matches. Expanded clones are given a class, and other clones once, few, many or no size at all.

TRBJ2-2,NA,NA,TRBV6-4,TGTGCCAGCAGTGACTCGACCAGGGAGGCCGGGGAGCTGTTTTTT,CASSDSTREAGELFF
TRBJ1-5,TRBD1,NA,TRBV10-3,TGTGCCATCAATGACAGGGGATTGGGTCAGCCCCAGCATTTT,CAINDRGLGQPQHF
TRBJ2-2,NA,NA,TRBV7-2,TGTGCCAGCAGCTTCTCCGGGGGGCTAACCGGGGAGCTGTTTTTT,CASSFSGGLTGELFF
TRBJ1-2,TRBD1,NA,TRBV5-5,TGTGCCAGCAGCTTGGAGTGGACAGGGGTCGGCTATGGCTACACCTTC,CASSLEWTGVGYGYTF
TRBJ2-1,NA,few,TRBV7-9,TGTGCCAGCAGCCCCCCATTGGGGGCCGACAATGAGCAGTTCTTC,CASSPPLGADNEQFF
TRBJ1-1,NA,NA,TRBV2,TGTGCCAGCAGTGAAGATAGGGGTCTGAACACTGAAGCTTTCTTT,CASSEDRGLNTEAFF
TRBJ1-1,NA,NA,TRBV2,TGTGCCAGCAGTCGCTCTACGGACACTGAAGCTTTCTTT,CASSRSTDTEAFF
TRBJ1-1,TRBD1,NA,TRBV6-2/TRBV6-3,TGTGCCAGCAGTACCCGGACAGGGAGAATTCTCATGAACACTGAAGCTTTCTTT,CASSTRTGRILMNTEAFF
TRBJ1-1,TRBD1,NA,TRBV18,TGTGCCAGCTCACGAATACAGGGGGCGGAGGGAGCTTTCTTT,CASSRIQGAEGAFF
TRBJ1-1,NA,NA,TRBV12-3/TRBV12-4,TGTGCCAGCAGTCTACAGGGATGGACTGAAGCTTTCTTT,CASSLQGWTEAFF
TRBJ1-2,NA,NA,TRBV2,TGTGCCAGCAGTCCAGAGGGTGGCTACACCTTC,CASSPEGGYTF
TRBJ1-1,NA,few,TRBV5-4,TGTGCCAGCAGCCCCTCGGGGGGAGGGGCTGCGAACACTGAAGCTTTCTTT,CASSPSGGGAANTEAFF
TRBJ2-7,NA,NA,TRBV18,TGTGCCAGCTCACCACCTACCCTACGAGACGAGCAGTACTTC,CASSPPTLRDEQYF
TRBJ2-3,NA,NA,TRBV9,TGTGCCAGCAGCGTAATAAACACAGCCACAGATACGCAGTATTTT,CASSVINTATDTQYF
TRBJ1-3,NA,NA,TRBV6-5,TGTGCCAGCAGTTACTCGGGGACTGGGGGAGGAAACACCATATATTTT,CASSYSGTGGGNTIYF
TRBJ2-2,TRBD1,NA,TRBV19,TGTGCCAGTAGTAAACCGGGACAGGGGGCTCCCGGGGAGCTGTTTTTT,CASSKPGQGAPGELFF
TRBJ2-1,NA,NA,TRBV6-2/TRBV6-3,TGTGCCAGCAGTGAGAGTCCTCGCTACAATGAGCAGTTCTTC,CASSESPRYNEQFF
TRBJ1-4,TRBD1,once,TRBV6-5,TGTGCCAGCAGTTACTCCGAGGGGGCAAATGAAAAACTGTTTTTT,CASSYSEGANEKLFF
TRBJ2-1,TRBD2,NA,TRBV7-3,TGTGCCAGCAGCCATAGGGCTAGCGGGGGGGCGAATGAGCAGTTCTTC,CASSHRASGGANEQFF
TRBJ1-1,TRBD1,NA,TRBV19,TGTGCCAGTACCCGGACAGGGCGGACTGAAGCTTTCTTT,CASTRTGRTEAFF
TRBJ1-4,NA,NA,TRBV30,TGTGCCTGGGAACCAGGGGCTAATGAAAAACTGTTTTTT,CAWEPGANEKLFF
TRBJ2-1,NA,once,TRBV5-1,TGCGCCAGCAGCTTGGTTATCAGGACAGAGAATGAGCAGTTCTTC,CASSLVIRTENEQFF
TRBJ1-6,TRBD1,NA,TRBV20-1,TGCAGCGGGACAGGGGAATCACCCCTCCACTTT,CSGTGESPLHF
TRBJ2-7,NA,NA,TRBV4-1,TGCGCCAGCAGCCGGGACCGGGACTTGAGCTCCTACGAGCAGTACTTC,CASSRDRDLSSYEQYF
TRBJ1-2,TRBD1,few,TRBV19,TGTGCCAGTAGTTACAGGGGGAACTATGGCTACACCTTC,CASSYRGNYGYTF
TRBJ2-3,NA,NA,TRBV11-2,TGTGCCAGCAGCTTCTCTCAGGCAGATACGCAGTATTTT,CASSFSQADTQYF
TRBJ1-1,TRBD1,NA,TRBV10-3,TGTGCCATCAGCTCGGACAGGAGGAACACTGAAGCTTTCTTT,CAISSDRRNTEAFF
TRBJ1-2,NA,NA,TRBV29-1,TGCAGCGCCGGGGCTAACTATGGCTACACCTTC,CSAGANYGYTF
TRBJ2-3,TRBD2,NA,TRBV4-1,TGCGCCAGCGCCGGTCGGGGGGAGGTGATAAAAGATACGCAGTATTTT,CASAGRGEVIKDTQYF
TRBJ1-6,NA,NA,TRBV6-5,TGTGCCAGCAGTTACTTAGGACAGCCTTATCTTCTCCCCCTCCACTTT,CASSYLGQPYLLPLHF
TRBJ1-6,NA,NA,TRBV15,TGTGCCACCAGCAGAGGGGCCCGGGGGAATTCACCCCTCCACTTT,CATSRGARGNSPLHF
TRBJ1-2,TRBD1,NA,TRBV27,TGTGCCAGCAGCCCCTGGGGACAGGGTATTAACTATGGCTACACCTTC,CASSPWGQGINYGYTF
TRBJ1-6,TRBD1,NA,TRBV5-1,TGCGCCAGCAGCGGGTGGACAGGGGATAATTCACCCCTCCACTTT,CASSGWTGDNSPLHF
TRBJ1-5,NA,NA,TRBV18,TGTGCCAGCTCACCACTCCCAACAGTCTATAGCAATCAGCCCCAGCATTTT,CASSPLPTVYSNQPQHF
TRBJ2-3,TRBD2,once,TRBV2,TGTGCCAGCAACCTCGGACTAGTCGGGGATACGCAGTATTTT,CASNLGLVGDTQYF
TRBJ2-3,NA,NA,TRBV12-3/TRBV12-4,TGTGCCAGCAGTTTGTCAAACACAGATACGCAGTATTTT,CASSLSNTDTQYF
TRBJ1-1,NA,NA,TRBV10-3,TGTGCCATCAGTGAGTCTGAGGGAAGAGCTTTCTTT,CAISESEGRAFF
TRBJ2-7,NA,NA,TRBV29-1,TGCAGCGTTGAAGGCAGGTCTACTTCCTACGAGCAGTACTTC,CSVEGRSTSYEQYF
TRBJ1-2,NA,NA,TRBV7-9,TGTGCCAGCAGCTTAAGCCTCTCCGGCTACACCTTC,CASSLSLSGYTF
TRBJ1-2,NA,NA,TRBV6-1,TGTGCCAGCAGCGAAGGGACAACCTCTCTTAACTATGGCTACACCTTC,CASSEGTTSLNYGYTF
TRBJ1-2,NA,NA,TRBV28,TGTGCCAGCAGTTCATCAGGGATACGGGAGGGCTACACCTTC,CASSSSGIREGYTF
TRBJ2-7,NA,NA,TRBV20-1,TGCAGTGCTAGTCTGGAGGATGGTTCCGGCTACGAGCAGTACTTC,CSASLEDGSGYEQYF
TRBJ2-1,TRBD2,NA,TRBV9,TGTGCCAGCAGCGTAGGGCTAGCGGGGCGCTCCTACAATGAGCAGTTCTTC,CASSVGLAGRSYNEQFF
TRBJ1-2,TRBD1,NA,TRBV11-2,TGTGCCAGCAGCTTGACAGGGTCCCATGGCTACACCTTC,CASSLTGSHGYTF
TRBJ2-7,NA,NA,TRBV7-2,TGTGCCAGCAGCTTACTAGGAAGAGCCAGTTACTACGAGCAGTACTTC,CASSLLGRASYYEQYF
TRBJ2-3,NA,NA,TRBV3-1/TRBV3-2,TGTGCCAGCAGCCAGAGTGCAGGGCTGAGCACAGATACGCAGTATTTT,CASSQSAGLSTDTQYF
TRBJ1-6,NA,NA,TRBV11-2,TGTGCCAGCACTTTGGCGGGGGCGATTTATTCACCCCTCCACTTT,CASTLAGAIYSPLHF
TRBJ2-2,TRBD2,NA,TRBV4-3,TGCGCCAGCAGCCAATTTTCTCTAGCGGGGCCCGACACCGGGGAGCTGTTTTTT,CASSQFSLAGPDTGELFF